The 30 T cell receptor beta chains given below trace back to one sample, sequenced in a study of vaccination effects on CD4 cells after COVID-19. These receptors lack a known antigen. Some clones are missing from TCRdb's copy, which holds only in-frame ones; the method was immunoSEQ multiplex PCR. The sample records about 24,000 clones, more than 60% being singletons. Before sequencing took place, the ViraFEST assay used viral peptide pools to expand antigen-specific CD4+ T cells. Investigators separated out CD4+ T cells once about eleven days of culture had passed. Two-dose BNT162b2 or mRNA-1273 vaccination was given to participants. This sample comprised CD4+ T cells from PBMCs cultured with SARS-CoV-2 spike peptides, obtained after COVID-19 vaccination. The receptors originated from a human donor who received a COVID-19 vaccine.

The rearrangement links TRBV2 to TRBJ1-5; 7 bases agree with TRBD1. The V gene end was trimmed by 9 bases and the J gene end by 0 bases; junction bases not matched to a gene: 5. Germline CDR1 reads SNHLY; CDR2 reads FYNNEI. The CDR3 has 14 residues. The CDR3 sequence is CASTDRDSNQPQHF. The CDR3 nucleotides are TGTGCCAGTACCGACAGGGATAGCAATCAGCCCCAGCATTTT.

The chain couples TRBV10-3 to TRBJ1-1; possible D gene TRBD1, 5 bases. Germline assignment: CDR1 ENHRY and CDR2 SYGVKD. The ends were cut back, 3 bases at V and 2 bases at J, with 19 bases in the middle. CDR3 length equals 17 residues. CDR3 sequence: CAISDRRGRTANTEAFF. The CDR3 region has the DNA TGTGCCATCAGTGACAGGAGGGGACGTACGGCAAACACTGAAGCTTTCTTT.

The chain couples TRBV6-5 to TRBJ1-3; 8 positions agree with TRBD1. This CDR3 is 13 amino acids long. Germline CDR1 and CDR2: MNHEY and SVGAGI. Trimming cost V 10 bases and J 4 bases; bases outside gene matches: 6. This CDR3 reads CATIRDRGNTIYF. In nucleotides, the CDR3 is TGTGCCACCATCCGGGACAGGGGAAACACCATATATTTT.

The rearrangement links TRBV24-1 to TRBJ2-7; 7 bases agree with TRBD1. From germline, CDR1 is KGHDR and CDR2 SFDVKD. V lost 2 bases and J lost 0; bases outside the gene matches: 15. The CDR3 covers 19 residues. CDR3 amino acids: CATSDCLVRRQGFSYEQYF. The CDR3 coding sequence is TGTGCCACCAGTGATTGTTTAGTGAGAAGACAGGGATTCTCCTACGAGCAGTACTTC.

V usage is TRBV6-5 and J usage is TRBJ2-7; D is perhaps TRBD1 or TRBD2 (5 bases each). The CDR3 sequence is 14 residues long. The V gene's germline CDR1 is MNHEY and CDR2 SVGAGI. Between the trimmed V and J ends, which lost 10 bases and 3 bases, there was a span of 19 bases. The DNA for the CDR3 is TGTGCCACAATGGGCAGCGTGAGGGGCTACGAGCAGTACTTC. Translating it yields CATMGSVRGYEQYF.

In this sample, this clone turned up a few times. CDR3 coding DNA: TGTGCCAGCTCACCGACGACAAGGGCCCCTGAAGCTTTCTTT. It translates to CASSPTTRAPEAFF. This chain uses TRBV18 with TRBJ1-1; D ambiguous. In germline, CDR1 is KGHSH, CDR2 LQKENI. This CDR3 contains 14 residues. Between the trimmed V and J ends, which lost 3 bases and 6 bases, there was a span of 14 bases.

CDR3 loop: CASSLQGGGTEAFF. Here the CDR3 DNA reads TGCGCCAGCAGCTTGCAAGGGGGAGGAACTGAAGCTTTCTTT. The V and J genes are TRBV5-1 and TRBJ1-1; D perhaps matches TRBD1 (6 bases). Trimming stripped 1 base from V and 5 bases from J, with 12 bases between. The CDR3 sequence is 14 residues long. The germline CDR1 and CDR2 sequences are SGHRS and YFSETQ.

This rearrangement joins TRBV5-1 to TRBJ1-6; D gene uncertain. The CDR3 extends over 15 amino acids. Trimming removed 4 bases at V and 7 bases at J, with 15 bases between. Germline lookup yields CDR1 SGHRS and CDR2 YFSETQ. The CDR3 protein is CASSLSGPLNSPLHF. The DNA for the CDR3 is TGCGCCAGCAGCCTTTCTGGACCGTTGAATTCACCCCTCCACTTT.

This clone came up once. This sequence joins TRBV6-6 and TRBJ2-7; a weak D match, TRBD2 (7 bases). The germline gives CDR1 MNHNY, CDR2 SVGAGI (reference sequence). V lost 10 bases and J lost 2, with 18 bases in between. The CDR3 totals 14 residues. This CDR3 is CATNPGRGAYEQYF. The CDR3 DNA follows: TGTGCCACCAACCCGGGGAGGGGGGCCTACGAGCAGTACTTC.

V usage is TRBV7-7 and J usage is TRBJ2-5; tentative D call: TRBD1 (6 bases). Per germline, CDR1 SSHAT and CDR2 FNYEAQ (reference sequence). The CDR3 covers 15 residues. Trimming pared 4 bases from V and 0 bases from J, leaving 12 bases between. CDR3 in DNA: TGTGCCAGCAGCTCCATCGGGACAAACCAAGAGACCCAGTACTTC. Its translation is CASSSIGTNQETQYF.

The rearrangement uses TRBV11-2 and TRBJ2-3, with D possibly TRBD2 on 6 matching bases. The V end lost 2 bases, the J end lost 4 bases, and 13 bases lay between the germline ends. This CDR3 comprises 15 residues. Germline V gene data show CDR1 as SGHAT and CDR2 as FQNNGV. The DNA of the CDR3 is TGTGCCAGCAGCTTAAATCTGGGGGGTTCAGATACGCAGTATTTT. It is translated as CASSLNLGGSDTQYF.

This rearrangement joins TRBV5-5 to TRBJ1-1; no clear D. CDR1 and CDR2 (germline): SGHKS, YYEKEE (reference sequence). There are 12 residues in the CDR3. V gave up 10 bases and J gave up 1 base, with 11 bases separating them. The CDR3, as DNA: TGTGCCTCCGACACGGGGAACACTGAAGCTTTCTTT. Translating gives CASDTGNTEAFF.

This clone was counted a single time. The rearrangement uses TRBV18 and TRBJ2-3; 8 bases map to TRBD2. V lost 4 bases to trimming and J lost 4 bases; unmatched junction nucleotides: 4. Germline loops: CDR1 KGHSH, CDR2 LQKENI. The CDR3 spans 14 residues. CDR3: CASSQTSAADTQYF. The CDR3 bases are TGTGCCAGCTCACAGACTAGCGCGGCAGATACGCAGTATTTT.

This clone has a handful of counts. A junction end diverges from the germline sequence, so it may reflect a read error. The chain's CDR3 is CASNEQIYNSPLHF. The CDR3 DNA reads as TGTGCCAGCAATGAACAGATCTATAATTCACCCCTCCACTTT. The gene calls are TRBV2 and TRBJ1-6; no reliable D call. The germline V gene has CDR1 SNHLY and CDR2 FYNNEI. This CDR3 has 14 residues.

The genes are TRBV5-1 and TRBJ2-1; 7 bases align to TRBD2. The CDR3 contains 16 residues. With V trimmed by 3 bases and J by 4 bases, 10 bases remained unmatched. Germline V lookup: CDR1 SGHRS, CDR2 YFSETQ. CDR3: CASSSSTSRTYNEQFF. Here the CDR3 DNA reads TGCGCCAGCAGCTCGTCGACTAGCCGTACTTACAATGAGCAGTTCTTC.

This clone came up once. This chain connects TRBV12-3 or TRBV12-4 to TRBJ1-2; no clear D gene. V was cut by 8 bases and J by 5 bases, with 9 bases left in between. This CDR3 contains 11 residues. This chain's CDR3 is CASRFNYGYTF. CDR3 in DNA: TGTGCCAGCCGCTTCAATTATGGCTACACCTTC.

The CDR3 protein is CASSLSQPYEQYF. The CDR3 region has the DNA TGTGCCAGCAGTTTGTCACAGCCCTACGAGCAGTACTTC. The genes are TRBV27 and TRBJ2-7; no firm D call. This CDR3 spans 13 amino acids. CDR1 and CDR2 from the germline V gene are MNHEY and SMNVEV (reference sequence). V lost 3 bases and J lost 2, with 8 bases in between.

This chain joins TRBV6-2 or TRBV6-3 and TRBJ1-2; a weak D match, TRBD1 (5 bases). The length of the CDR3 is 16 residues. The germline V gene has CDR1 MNHEY and CDR2 SVGEGT. The V and J ends lost 2 bases and 8 bases respectively, with 21 bases between them. CDR3 region: CASSYPISRGEAGYTF. Here the CDR3 DNA reads TGTGCCAGCAGTTACCCGATTTCTCGGGGCGAAGCCGGCTACACCTTC.

This clone has a handful of counts. The chain recombines TRBV9 with TRBJ1-3; the D gene is possibly TRBD1 (5 bases). Trimming stripped 4 bases from V and 0 bases from J, with 14 bases between. Germline values: CDR1 SGDLS, CDR2 YYNGEE. The CDR3 totals 16 residues. CDR3 region: CASSSSAGRSGNTIYF. In DNA form, the CDR3 reads TGTGCCAGCAGCTCCTCCGCAGGGCGCTCTGGAAACACCATATATTTT.

This clone was detected only a few times. This sequence joins TRBV2 and TRBJ1-1; D possibly corresponds to TRBD1 (5 bases). The CDR3 consists of 14 residues. Trimming shortened V by 7 bases and J by 1 base, and 13 bases separated the two germline ends. Germline V gene lookup returns CDR1 SNHLY and CDR2 FYNNEI. As DNA, the CDR3 is TGTGCCAGCAACAGCAGGGCCGGGAACACTGAAGCTTTCTTT. Translating it yields CASNSRAGNTEAFF.

The chain combines TRBV3-1 (or the pseudogene TRBV3-2) with TRBJ1-1; unclear D gene. The V gene's germline CDR1 is LGHDT and CDR2 YNNKEL (reference sequence). With 2 bases removed from V and 7 bases from J, the gap between germline ends came to 5 bases. The CDR3 contains 11 residues. The CDR3 is CASSQSREAFF. CDR3 bases: TGTGCCAGCAGCCAAAGCCGTGAAGCTTTCTTT.

By sample share, this clone is medium-sized (0.01 to 0.1%). This sequence joins TRBV11-2 and TRBJ2-3; 7 bases agree with TRBD1. Germline loops: CDR1 SGHAT, CDR2 FQNNGV. The CDR3 has 18 amino acids. V was pared by 2 bases and J by 1 base, with 12 bases of the junction left unmatched. The CDR3 reads CASSLSGRGFLGTDTQYF. CDR3 DNA: TGTGCCAGCAGCTTATCTGGCAGGGGGTTTCTCGGCACAGATACGCAGTATTTT.

The chain uses TRBV19 and TRBJ2-2, with D tentatively TRBD1 (5 bases). The CDR3 runs to 16 residues. The V gene's germline CDR1 is LNHDA and CDR2 SQIVND (reference sequence). V was trimmed by 4 bases and J by 4 bases, leaving 16 bases between them. Written as DNA, the CDR3 is TGTGCCAGTAGTACCCCAGGGTGGGGATCCACCGGGGAGCTGTTTTTT. Its translation is CASSTPGWGSTGELFF. The entire variable domain, with the rest obtained from reference TRBV19 and TRBJ2-2, is as follows: DGGITQSPKYLFRKEGQNVTLSCEQNLNHDAMYWYRQDPGQGLRLIYYSQIVNDFQKGDIAEGYSVSREKKESFPLTVTSAQKNPTAFYLCASSTPGWGSTGELFFGEGSRLTVL.

The chain links TRBV5-4 to TRBJ1-1; D is unclear. Germline CDR1 and CDR2: SGHNT and YYREEE (reference sequence). CDR3 length equals 13 residues. Trimming shortened V by 0 bases and J by 0 bases, and 3 bases separated the two germline ends. The CDR3 region has the DNA TGTGCCAGCAGCTTGGCTGTGAACACTGAAGCTTTCTTT. It encodes CASSLAVNTEAFF.

The chain combines TRBV5-5 with TRBJ1-4; tentatively, D is TRBD1 (6 bases). The CDR3 runs 16 residues. Germline loops: CDR1 SGHKS, CDR2 YYEKEE (reference sequence). Trimming removed 5 bases at V and 1 base at J, with 15 bases between. The CDR3 DNA sequence: TGTGCCAGCAGACGCGGACAGACTGGAACTAATGAAAAACTGTTTTTT. Encoded protein: CASRRGQTGTNEKLFF.

The V and J genes are TRBV9 and TRBJ2-3; no reliable D call. The V gene's germline CDR1 is SGDLS and CDR2 YYNGEE. This CDR3 is 14 amino acids long. Trimming took 0 bases from V and 0 from J, leaving 5 bases between them. The CDR3, as DNA: TGTGCCAGCAGCGTAGTTGGGAGCACAGATACGCAGTATTTT. Amino acids: CASSVVGSTDTQYF.

Within the sample, this clone is medium-sized. This rearrangement joins TRBV6-5 to TRBJ1-2; weak D call: TRBD1 (5 bases). Germline CDR1 MNHEY, CDR2 SVGAGI. This CDR3 spans 15 amino acids. V lost 0 bases and J lost 0, with 8 bases in between. The CDR3 here is CASSYSRQSNYGYTF. For the CDR3, the DNA is TGTGCCAGCAGTTACTCGCGACAGTCTAACTATGGCTACACCTTC.

V is TRBV29-1 and J is TRBJ2-7; the match to TRBD1 covers 8 bases. Germline values: CDR1 SQVTM, CDR2 ANQGSEA. With 3 bases clipped from V and 0 bases from J, the junction kept 7 bases outside the gene matches. CDR3 length equals 15 residues. The CDR3 DNA is TGCAGCGTTGACGAGGGACAGGAGGGCTCCTACGAGCAGTACTTC. This codes for CSVDEGQEGSYEQYF.

This clone occurred a few times. The J gene is TRBJ2-3, the V gene TRBV4-1; 8 nucleotides line up with TRBD1. V dropped 3 bases and J dropped 3; count of bases not matched to a gene: 11. The CDR3 runs 17 residues. The germline V gene encodes CDR1 MGHRA and CDR2 YSYEKL. CDR3 region: CASSQSRDRSLTDTQYF. The DNA for the CDR3 is TGCGCCAGCAGCCAGAGCAGGGACAGGTCCCTGACAGATACGCAGTATTTT.

This clone was observed a handful of times. J is TRBJ1-4 and V is TRBV2, with a tentative D call TRBD1 (5 bases). The CDR3 spans 14 residues. The germline V and J ends were trimmed by 7 bases and 10 bases, with 19 bases remaining between them. Looked up from germline, CDR1 is SNHLY and CDR2 is FYNNEI. DNA for the CDR3: TGTGCCAGCAAACCAGGGTCTCGGACAAGAAAACTGTTTTTT. The encoded protein is CASKPGSRTRKLFF.